The sequence of this T cell receptor (beta chain) was determined in a study of cytomegalovirus exposure and HLA in healthy donors. On the study more broadly: Among roughly 180 million T cells, an earlier analysis found 90 million to 130 million unique TCR beta sequences. HLA-typed donors were the source of roughly 80 million unique TCRs held in an early data release.

Researchers ran the PCR with 60 Vbeta and 13 Jbeta primers. Profiling relied on immunoSEQ multiplex PCR, and the TCRdb table lists in-frame clones only, not all of them. The profile shows 100,000 to 130,000 clones, less than 80% of them singletons. Notes on this clone: Its antigen is unidentified.

Notes on the study in general: From TCR beta sequences, most subjects' HLA-A and HLA-B alleles were reportedly predicted accurately.

This clonotype originated in a man aged 25 to 40 in good health and CMV-seronegative. The sequenced material came from PBMCs.

The CDR3 reads CASSYEQGYEQYF. The CDR3 nucleotides read TGTGCCAGCAGTTACGAACAGGGCTACGAGCAGTACTTC. This chain links TRBV6-5 with TRBJ2-5; a weak D match, TRBD1 (6 bases). The assigned J gene may be wrong: the sequence end matches TRBJ2-7 better. CDR1 and CDR2 from the germline V gene are MNHEY and SVGAGI. CDR3 length: 13 residues.